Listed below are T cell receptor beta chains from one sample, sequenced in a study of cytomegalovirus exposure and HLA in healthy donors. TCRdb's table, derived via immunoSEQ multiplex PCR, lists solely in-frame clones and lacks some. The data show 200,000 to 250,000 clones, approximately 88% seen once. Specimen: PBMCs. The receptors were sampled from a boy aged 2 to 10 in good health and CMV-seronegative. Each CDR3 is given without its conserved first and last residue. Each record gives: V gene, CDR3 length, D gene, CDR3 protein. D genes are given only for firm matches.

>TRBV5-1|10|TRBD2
ASSSGGSGEF
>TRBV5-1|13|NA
ASSLARGDPGELF
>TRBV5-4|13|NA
ASSRGDRPSYEQY
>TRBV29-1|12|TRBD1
SVEDRLSTYEQY
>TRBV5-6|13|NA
ASSLGQKDTDTQY
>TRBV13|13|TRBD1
ASSIRQGGSNEQF
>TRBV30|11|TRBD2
AWDGGSSYEQY
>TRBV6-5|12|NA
ASSYVTSFYEQY
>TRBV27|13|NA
ASLGLPFYNSPLH
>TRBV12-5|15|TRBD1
ASGLVLGQGNHQPQH
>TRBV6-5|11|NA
ASSFGRGTEAF
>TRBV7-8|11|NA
ASSLRTEREAF
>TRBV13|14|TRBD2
ASSSPTSGRGDEQF
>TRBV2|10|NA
ASRQSSYEQY
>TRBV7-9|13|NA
ASSLGTTLNTEAF
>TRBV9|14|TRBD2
ASSVEPSGASYEQY
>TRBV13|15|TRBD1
ASSSSTGGEGTDTQY
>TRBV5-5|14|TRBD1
ASSGGGKVLNTEAF
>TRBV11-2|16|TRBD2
ASSPVLLAGGRTYEQY
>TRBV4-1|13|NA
ASSSQGRPNYGYT
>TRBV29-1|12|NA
SVEGSFTGNEQF
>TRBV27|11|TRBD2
ASRGGLADEQY
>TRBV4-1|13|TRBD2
ASSHPGVAGETQY
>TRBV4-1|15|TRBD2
ASSQDGVAGGTYEQY
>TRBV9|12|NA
ASSVGGDKGKLF
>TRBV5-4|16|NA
ASSLGGSAGRGRDTQY
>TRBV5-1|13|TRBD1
ASSLDRETYNEQF
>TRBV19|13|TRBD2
ASSPTKLASSEQY
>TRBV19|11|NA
ASSRAGVNEAF